One and the same sample provided the 23 T cell receptor beta chains below, sequenced in a study of CD8 T cells in ankylosing spondylitis. Study-level findings and limits: One TCR beta motif, made up of several highly homologous variants, appeared characteristic of ankylosing spondylitis blood.

TCRdb reanalysed the 5' RACE reads using MiXCR and keeps one entry per CDR3 protein. This table has about 840,000 distinct CDR3 sequences, about 12% appearing once. The antigens of these receptors remain unknown. The sequencing input was blood, either unsorted or a sorted T cell fraction (not recorded which). All receptors derive from a male donor with ankylosing spondylitis.

The CDR3 protein is CASSQGGDRPEQFF. CDR3 DNA sequence: TGTGCCAGCAGCCAAGGGGGAGATCGGCCTGAGCAGTTCTTC. The rearrangement uses TRBV4-2 and TRBJ2-1, with D tentatively TRBD2 (5 bases). V was cut by 1 base and J by 9 bases, with 13 bases left in between. This CDR3 region has 14 residues. Germline V gene lookup returns CDR1 LGHNA and CDR2 YNFKEQ.

This clonotype came up many times. Relative to the germline gene, one junction end is altered; a read error may explain this. The rearrangement links TRBV27 to TRBJ1-2; TRBD1 matches 8 bases. The CDR3 has 12 amino acids. The germline gives CDR1 MNHEY, CDR2 SMNVEV (reference sequence). Here the CDR3 DNA reads TGTGCCAGCAGTGCCTCCGGGACAGGTGTTCTCTTC. As protein: CASSASGTGVLF.

This clonotype was seen more than once but under ten times. This sequence joins TRBV18 and TRBJ2-5, with D maybe TRBD1 (5 bases). The V gene's germline CDR1 is KGHSH and CDR2 LQKENI. Trimming cost V 4 bases and J 2 bases, with 11 bases left between them. The CDR3 runs to 14 residues. The CDR3 spells CASSLTTVQETQYF. In nucleotides, the CDR3 is TGTGCCAGCTCACTGACGACAGTACAAGAGACCCAGTACTTC.

This clonotype showed up many times. The genes are TRBV20-1 and TRBJ2-3; 12 nucleotides agree with TRBD2. CDR1 DFQATT and CDR2 SNEGSKA come from the germline V gene (reference sequence). The CDR3 sequence is 15 residues long. V dropped 3 bases and J dropped 2; count of bases not matched to a gene: 3. CDR3 nucleotides: TGCAGTGCTAGTGGACTAGCGGGAATCACAGATACGCAGTATTTT. Amino acids: CSASGLAGITDTQYF.

This clonotype was counted many times. Sequence at one end of the junction differs from germline and may be a read error. This rearrangement joins TRBV20-1 to TRBJ2-7; 9 nucleotides line up with TRBD2. Germline V gene data show CDR1 as DFQATT and CDR2 as SNEGSKA (reference sequence). The CDR3 has 12 amino acids. The CDR3 spells CSARDRREGLNF. CDR3 nucleotides: TGCAGTGCTAGAGATCGGCGGGAGGGCCTGAACTTC.

This clonotype was counted between two and nine times. The chain recombines TRBV12-3 or TRBV12-4 with TRBJ1-6; 8 nucleotides match TRBD1. The V segment lost 6 bases and the J segment 7 bases; nucleotides outside the gene matches: 8. The CDR3 sequence is 15 residues long. The CDR3 DNA sequence: TGTGCCAGCAGGCCAACAGGGACAGGAAATTCACCCCTCCACTTT. Translation gives CASRPTGTGNSPLHF.

This clonotype has only a few counts. This chain joins TRBV18 and TRBJ2-6; D remains ambiguous. Germline assignment: CDR1 KGHSH and CDR2 LQKENI. V dropped 2 bases and J dropped 2 bases, with 7 bases sitting between them. The CDR3 covers 15 residues. The CDR3 region is CASSPSQAGANVLTF. DNA of the CDR3: TGTGCCAGCTCACCAAGTCAGGCTGGGGCCAACGTCCTGACTTTC. The full variable domain, completed using reference TRBV18 and TRBJ2-6, is NAGVMQNPRHLVRRRGQEARLRCSPMKGHSHVYWYRQLPEEGLKFMVYLQKENIIDESGMPKERFSAEFPKEGPSILRIQQVVRGDSAAYFCASSPSQAGANVLTFGAGSRLTVL.

This clonotype was recorded a few times. The rearrangement links TRBV7-9 to TRBJ2-1; 8 nucleotides line up with TRBD1. Germline CDR1 SEHNR, CDR2 FQNEAQ (reference sequence). The length of the CDR3 is 14 residues. Trimming removed 5 bases from V and 6 bases from J; junction bases left unmatched: 6. This CDR3 reads CASSPQGALNEQFF. CDR3 nucleotides: TGTGCCAGCAGCCCGCAGGGGGCCCTCAATGAGCAGTTCTTC.

This clonotype was observed many times. This chain joins TRBV12-3 or TRBV12-4 and TRBJ1-1; D possibly corresponds to TRBD1 (5 bases). This CDR3 region has 14 residues. Trimming removed 5 bases from V and 5 bases from J, with 15 bases in between. This CDR3 is CASSGGGSKTEAFF. The DNA of the CDR3 is TGTGCCAGCAGTGGGGGAGGGTCGAAGACTGAAGCTTTCTTT.

This chain connects TRBV29-1 to TRBJ2-2; D unclear. The CDR3 is made up of 14 amino acids. Looked up from germline, CDR1 is SQVTM and CDR2 is ANQGSEA. V dropped 2 bases and J dropped 2 bases, with 9 bases sitting between them. CDR3 protein: CSVERPPNTGELFF. For the CDR3, the DNA is TGCAGCGTTGAACGGCCCCCAAACACCGGGGAGCTGTTTTTT.

This chain joins TRBV5-6 and TRBJ2-1; possible D gene TRBD2, 5 bases. Looked up from germline, CDR1 is SGHDT and CDR2 is YYEEEE. The CDR3 runs 14 residues. The germline V and J ends were trimmed by 4 bases and 7 bases, with 15 bases remaining between them. As DNA, the CDR3 is TGTGCCAGCAGCGCGGGCCCCCTCGGGAATGAGCAGTTCTTC. Protein sequence: CASSAGPLGNEQFF.

V and J are TRBV14 and TRBJ2-3, with unresolved D. V lost 4 bases to trimming and J lost 5 bases, with 13 bases between them. CDR3 length: 14 residues. Germline V gene lookup returns CDR1 SGHDN and CDR2 FVKESK. This chain's CDR3 is CASSLQPTGDTQYF. Written as DNA, the CDR3 is TGTGCCAGCAGCCTTCAACCCACGGGAGATACGCAGTATTTT. Together with reference TRBV14 and TRBJ2-3, the CDR3 gives the full variable domain: EAGVTQFPSHSVIEKGQTVTLRCDPISGHDNLYWYRRVMGKEIKFLLHFVKESKQDESGMPNNRFLAERTGGTYSTLKVQPAELEDSGVYFCASSLQPTGDTQYFGPGTRLTVL.

This clonotype was picked up a small number of times. This chain joins TRBV7-2 and TRBJ2-3; D assignment may be TRBD1 or TRBD2 (5 bases each). CDR1 and CDR2 (germline): SGHTA, FQGNSA. The CDR3 spans 14 residues. V was cut by 1 base and J by 6 bases, with 11 bases left in between. CDR3 region: CASSLGGSVDTQYF. In DNA, the CDR3 is TGTGCCAGCAGCTTAGGGGGGAGCGTCGATACGCAGTATTTT.

This clonotype was found many times. V usage is TRBV5-6 and J usage is TRBJ2-3; D possibly corresponds to TRBD2 (5 bases). The length of the CDR3 is 14 residues. The germline V gene encodes CDR1 SGHDT and CDR2 YYEEEE. V gave up 6 bases and J gave up 8 bases, with 19 bases separating them. The CDR3 nucleotides are TGTGCCAGCACCAAACGCGAGCCCAGCGGTACGCAGTATTTT. Its protein product is CASTKREPSGTQYF.

This clonotype has a handful of counts. V is TRBV10-3 and J is TRBJ1-2; a possible D gene is TRBD1 (5 bases). V lost 11 bases to trimming and J lost 2 bases, with 9 bases between them. Germline V CDR1 and CDR2: ENHRY, SYGVKD. This CDR3 comprises 11 residues. CDR3 DNA sequence: TGTGCCGTCCAGGGCAACTATGGCTACACCTTC. Translated, it gives CAVQGNYGYTF.

This chain connects TRBV24-1 to TRBJ2-1, with D perhaps matching TRBD2 (5 bases). CDR1 and CDR2 from the germline V gene are KGHDR and SFDVKD. The CDR3 contains 16 residues. V shed 4 bases and J shed 6 bases, with 18 bases lying between them. CDR3: CATSDPSPRGPNEQFF. The CDR3 region has the DNA TGTGCCACCAGTGACCCCTCTCCTAGAGGGCCCAATGAGCAGTTCTTC.

V usage is TRBV5-4 and J usage is TRBJ1-2; TRBD1 matches 7 bases. The CDR3 consists of 14 residues. Germline-derived CDR1 and CDR2 are SGHNT and YYREEE (reference sequence). The trim removed 4 bases at V and 8 bases at J, leaving 11 bases unmatched. The CDR3 coding sequence is TGTGCCAGCAGCGGGACCGGGACAGCCGTCGGCTACACCTTC. This sequence encodes CASSGTGTAVGYTF.

This clonotype was observed a few times. The V gene is TRBV4-2, the J gene TRBJ2-2, with 11 bases matching TRBD2. Trimming cost V 3 bases and J 5 bases; bases outside gene matches: 5. The CDR3 covers 16 residues. Germline V gene sequence: CDR1 LGHNA, CDR2 YNFKEQ. The CDR3: CASSQASGGRTGELFF. The CDR3 DNA follows: TGTGCCAGCAGCCAGGCTAGCGGGGGGCGGACCGGGGAGCTGTTTTTT.

The V and J genes are TRBV7-2 and TRBJ1-6; TRBD1 might be the D (5 bases). This CDR3 region has 14 residues. With 4 bases removed from V and 10 bases from J, the gap between germline ends came to 14 bases. CDR1 SGHTA and CDR2 FQGNSA come from the germline V gene. Here the CDR3 DNA reads TGTGCCAGCAGCTCCACCCCAGGGTTGTCACCCCTCCACTTT. It translates to CASSSTPGLSPLHF.

V and J are TRBV7-2 and TRBJ2-5; 8 nucleotides match TRBD2. V shed 5 bases and J 5 bases; nucleotides not matched to a gene: 13. Germline values: CDR1 SGHTA, CDR2 FQGNSA. The CDR3 has 16 amino acids. The CDR3 reads CASSHRERLASETQYF. The CDR3 region has the DNA TGTGCCAGCAGCCACCGGGAGCGACTAGCGTCGGAGACCCAGTACTTC.

V is TRBV10-3 and J is TRBJ1-6; D is unclear. CDR3 length: 14 residues. The germline V gene has CDR1 ENHRY and CDR2 SYGVKD. Trimming removed 6 bases at V and 7 bases at J, with 13 bases between. CDR3 protein: CAISTQAGNSPLHF. Here the CDR3 DNA reads TGTGCCATCAGCACCCAAGCGGGCAATTCACCCCTCCACTTT.

This clonotype was picked up a small number of times. This chain uses TRBV29-1 with TRBJ2-1; 12 bases are a match to TRBD1. Germline loops: CDR1 SQVTM, CDR2 ANQGSEA. CDR3 length: 14 amino acids. With V trimmed by 6 bases and J by 8 bases, 8 bases remained unmatched. CDR3 DNA sequence: TGCAGCGTGGTCCGGGACAGGGGGCTTCATGAGCAGTTCTTC. Protein product: CSVVRDRGLHEQFF.

This clonotype was seen only a few times. This rearrangement joins TRBV28 to TRBJ2-1; possibly TRBD2 for D (5 bases). The CDR3 runs to 12 residues. The ends were cut back, 2 bases at V and 9 bases at J, with 8 bases in the middle. Looked up from germline, CDR1 is MDHEN and CDR2 is SYDVKM. In DNA form, the CDR3 reads TGTGCCAGCAGTTTACGGGATTTTGAGCAGTTCTTC. It is translated as CASSLRDFEQFF.